Each of the 14 T cell receptor beta chains below was sequenced from the same sample in a study of blood T cell repertoires in COVID-19. TCRdb's table, derived via immunoSEQ multiplex PCR, lists solely in-frame clones and lacks some. The sample lists 120,000 or so clones, about 80% seen once, with more than 20% in the top ten. The specimen sequenced was peripheral blood. Receptors originate from a human donor in a cohort sampled during active COVID-19.

This chain joins TRBV7-2 and TRBJ2-2, with 10 bases aligning to TRBD2. In germline, CDR1 is SGHTA, CDR2 FQGNSA. The CDR3 has 15 residues. Trimming took 3 bases from V and 7 from J; bases not matched to a gene: 5. CDR3 sequence (DNA): TGTGCCAGCAGCTTTGCTAGCGGGAGACTCGGGGAGCTGTTTTTT. Encoded protein: CASSFASGRLGELFF.

The chain recombines TRBV5-1 with TRBJ2-2; 9 positions agree with TRBD1. The CDR3 totals 15 residues. From germline, CDR1 is SGHRS and CDR2 YFSETQ. V gave up 2 bases and J gave up 6 bases; unmatched junction bases: 5. CDR3 sequence (DNA): TGCGCCAGCAGCTTTGGGACAGGGAATCCCGGGGAGCTGTTTTTT. This gives the protein CASSFGTGNPGELFF.

The rearrangement links TRBV27 to TRBJ2-1, with 7 bases fitting TRBD2. This CDR3 contains 15 residues. CDR1 is MNHEY and CDR2 is SMNVEV in the germline V gene (reference sequence). V was pared by 6 bases and J by 3 bases, with 8 bases of the junction left unmatched. The CDR3 DNA reads as TGTGCCAGCAGACCTCCGGGGGAGGGCTACAATGAGCAGTTCTTC. It encodes CASRPPGEGYNEQFF.

A single count supports this clone. The V call is TRBV5-4, the J call TRBJ2-1; 11 bases map to TRBD2. The junction had 4 bases not matched to a gene; V was cut back by 7 bases and J by 4 bases. The CDR3 loop spans 14 amino acids. Germline CDR1 reads SGHNT; CDR2 reads YYREEE (reference sequence). The DNA of the CDR3 is TGTGCCAGCGAGTCTAGCGGGAGGTACAATGAGCAGTTCTTC. This translates into CASESSGRYNEQFF. The full variable domain, completed using reference TRBV5-4 and TRBJ2-1, is ETGVTQSPTHLIKTRGQQVTLRCSSQSGHNTVSWYQQALGQGPQFIFQYYREEENGRGNFPPRFSGLQFPNYSSELNVNALELDDSALYLCASESSGRYNEQFFGPGTRLTVL.

This clone showed up just once. The V and J genes are TRBV11-2 and TRBJ2-7, with 10 bases fitting TRBD1. The V gene's germline CDR1 is SGHAT and CDR2 FQNNGV. Trimming removed 6 bases from V and 2 bases from J; junction bases left unmatched: 7. The CDR3 has 15 amino acids. In DNA, the CDR3 is TGTGCCAGCAGTCATCCGGGACAGGGGACCTACGAGCAGTACTTC. It encodes CASSHPGQGTYEQYF.

This clone was recorded only once. The chain carries TRBV6-6 and TRBJ2-7; TRBD2 might be the D (5 bases). The CDR3 spans 13 residues. Germline V gene sequence: CDR1 MNHNY, CDR2 SVGAGI (reference sequence). The V and J ends lost 5 bases and 3 bases respectively, with 11 bases between them. In DNA, the CDR3 is TGTGCCAGCAGTCCCGGACTTATCTACGAGCAGTACTTC. As protein: CASSPGLIYEQYF.

This rearrangement joins TRBV9 to TRBJ1-3; the D gene is possibly TRBD1 (6 bases). The CDR3 covers 15 residues. CDR1 is SGDLS and CDR2 is YYNGEE in the germline V gene. Trimming took off 2 bases at V and 0 bases at J, with 9 bases between the two ends. Written as DNA, the CDR3 is TGTGCCAGCAGCGTCGGACAGCCCTCTGGAAACACCATATATTTT. This sequence encodes CASSVGQPSGNTIYF.

The rearrangement uses TRBV28 and TRBJ1-5; D perhaps matches TRBD1 (5 bases). The length of the CDR3 is 13 residues. Germline V gene data show CDR1 as MDHEN and CDR2 as SYDVKM. Trimming removed 3 bases at V and 6 bases at J, with 9 bases between. CDR3 sequence reads: CASSLAGVQPQHF. The CDR3 coding sequence is TGTGCCAGCAGTTTGGCGGGGGTTCAGCCCCAGCATTTT.

The chain carries TRBV11-3 and TRBJ2-1; TRBD1 might be the D (5 bases). The V end was cut by 4 bases, the J end by 6 bases, with 7 bases between. The germline CDR1 and CDR2 sequences are SGHNT and YENEEA. The CDR3 loop spans 12 amino acids. CDR3 amino acids: CASSYRSNEQFF. CDR3 nucleotides: TGTGCCAGCAGCTACAGGAGCAATGAGCAGTTCTTC. Based on the CDR3 plus reference TRBV11-3 and TRBJ2-1, the full variable domain is EAGVVQSPRYKIIEKKQPVAFWCNPISGHNTLYWYLQNLGQGPELLIRYENEEAVDDSQLPKDRFSAERLKGVDSTLKIQPAELGDSAVYLCASSYRSNEQFFGPGTRLTVL.

V and J are TRBV2 and TRBJ2-7; TRBD1 is a possible D gene (5 bases). The V gene lost 6 bases and the J gene lost 3 bases, with 9 bases spanning the gap. CDR3 size: 12 residues. Germline V gene data show CDR1 as SNHLY and CDR2 as FYNNEI. The CDR3 DNA reads TGTGCCAGCAGCCGACAGAGCTACGAGCAGTACTTC. As protein: CASSRQSYEQYF.

The sample holds a few counts of this clone. V usage is TRBV4-3 and J usage is TRBJ1-5; D not resolved. The germline V gene has CDR1 LGHNA and CDR2 YSLEER. The CDR3 covers 15 residues. Trimming left V 3 bases short and J 4 bases short, with 13 bases between. In DNA, the CDR3 is TGCGCCAGCAGCCAGGAATACACAGTAAATCAGCCCCAGCATTTT. Translated: CASSQEYTVNQPQHF.

This rearrangement joins TRBV7-9 to TRBJ2-7, with D perhaps matching TRBD1 (5 bases). The germline V and J ends were trimmed by 0 bases and 4 bases, with 13 bases remaining between them. In germline, CDR1 is SEHNR, CDR2 FQNEAQ (reference sequence). There are 15 residues in the CDR3. CDR3 sequence reads: CASSLAKGRVYEQYF. The CDR3 DNA reads as TGTGCCAGCAGCTTAGCAAAGGGCAGGGTTTACGAGCAGTACTTC.

V usage is TRBV5-8 and J usage is TRBJ2-3; 11 bases match TRBD2. Per germline, CDR1 SGHTS and CDR2 YDEGEE. V trimming: 3 bases; J trimming: 3 bases; junction bases outside the gene matches: 3. This CDR3 is 15 amino acids long. This CDR3 is CASSYTSGSTDTQYF. The CDR3 nucleotides are TGTGCCAGCAGCTATACTAGCGGGAGTACAGATACGCAGTATTTT.

This clone was counted a few times. The V gene is TRBV7-9, the J gene TRBJ2-3; perhaps TRBD1 as D (5 bases). Trimming took 10 bases from V and 0 from J, leaving 17 bases between them. Germline assignment: CDR1 SEHNR and CDR2 FQNEAQ (reference sequence). This CDR3 is 15 amino acids long. The CDR3 DNA reads as TGTGCCATCCTGTCAGGGCGGTTTAGCACAGATACGCAGTATTTT. Its translation: CAILSGRFSTDTQYF. Variable domain in full (rest from reference TRBV7-9 and TRBJ2-3): DTGVSQNPRHKITKRGQNVTFRCDPISEHNRLYWYRQTLGQGPEFLTYFQNEAQLEKSRLLSDRFSAERPKGSFSTLEIQRTEQGDSAMYLCAILSGRFSTDTQYFGPGTRLTVL.